The 13 T cell receptor beta chains below were found in one sample sequenced in a study of CD8+CD57+ T cells in acquired aplastic anemia. All sequencing subjects had displayed CD8+CD57+ cell expansion on flow cytometry. Investigators profiled TCR beta VDJ and CDR3 from genomic DNA template. TCRdb reprocessed the reads with MiXCR, giving one entry per CDR3 protein. This repertoire shows approximately 100,000 distinct CDR3 sequences, around 68% found once; its top ten account for 65%. Source material: sorted CD4+, CD8+, or CD8+CD57+ T cells (not recorded which) from PBMCs. The receptor source for this set is a human donor with aplastic anemia.

V usage is TRBV24-1 and J usage is TRBJ2-1; tentatively, D is TRBD2 (5 bases). Per germline, CDR1 KGHDR and CDR2 SFDVKD. Trimming took 6 bases from V and 8 from J, leaving 10 bases between them. This CDR3 contains 12 residues. The CDR3 nucleotides are TGTGCCACCAGTCAGACTACGGATGAGCAGTTCTTC. This sequence encodes CATSQTTDEQFF.

The rearrangement joins TRBV24-1 to TRBJ1-2; D unresolved. The CDR3 is 15 amino acids. The germline V gene has CDR1 KGHDR and CDR2 SFDVKD. Trimming took 2 bases from V and 0 from J, leaving 9 bases between them. The CDR3 coding sequence is TGTGCCACCAGTGATTCTAATAAGGCTAACTATGGCTACACCTTC. Translated: CATSDSNKANYGYTF.

This clonotype has only a few counts. CDR3 DNA sequence: TGTGCCACCGGGGCCCAGCGGCAGTTCTTC. It codes for CATGAQRQFF. V gene TRBV24-1 combines with J gene TRBJ2-1; weak D call: TRBD1 (5 bases). Germline values: CDR1 KGHDR, CDR2 SFDVKD. V gave up 9 bases and J gave up 12 bases, with 11 bases separating them. The CDR3 covers 10 residues.

This clonotype appeared a few times. The rearrangement joins TRBV20-1 to TRBJ2-5; 13 nucleotides agree with TRBD2. Per the germline V gene, CDR1 is DFQATT and CDR2 is SNEGSKA (reference sequence). This CDR3 is built from 15 residues. After removal of 5 bases from V and 5 bases from J, the junction contained 8 bases not matched to a gene. For the CDR3, the DNA is TGCAGTGCTCTTGGACTAGCGGGGGAGGGGGAGACCCAGTACTTC. Its protein is CSALGLAGEGETQYF.

The J gene is TRBJ2-7, the V gene TRBV11-2; weak D call: TRBD1 (5 bases). The CDR3 runs 15 residues. With 3 bases removed from V and 0 bases from J, the gap between germline ends came to 12 bases. Germline CDR1 SGHAT, CDR2 FQNNGV. CDR3 DNA: TGTGCCAGCAGCTTTGGGGCAAGCCTCTCCTACGAGCAGTACTTC. This gives the protein CASSFGASLSYEQYF.

V and J are TRBV10-3 and TRBJ2-1; no firm D call. Germline CDR1 reads ENHRY; CDR2 reads SYGVKD. Trimming stripped 0 bases from V and 5 bases from J, with 14 bases between. The CDR3 length is 16 residues. CDR3 bases: TGTGCCATCAGTGAGTCGATATCCCGGACCAACAATGAGCAGTTCTTC. It translates to CAISESISRTNNEQFF.

About this clonotype: In this CDR3 the conserved last residue, phenylalanine or tryptophan, is missing, so a read error is likely. This chain uses TRBV20-1 with TRBJ1-6; D is uncertain. The CDR3 loop spans 15 amino acids. The V gene's germline CDR1 is DFQATT and CDR2 SNEGSKA (reference sequence). V dropped 0 bases and J dropped 10 bases, with 16 bases sitting between them. CDR3 protein: CSARDGRSVNSPLHL. Here the CDR3 DNA reads TGCAGTGCTAGAGATGGTCGGAGTGTAAACTCACCCCTCCACCTT.

There are a few counts of this clonotype. This chain connects TRBV20-1 to TRBJ2-6, with D hard to call. The length of the CDR3 is 11 residues. The V gene's germline CDR1 is DFQATT and CDR2 SNEGSKA (reference sequence). The germline V and J ends were trimmed by 6 bases and 0 bases, with 0 bases remaining between them. CDR3: CSASGANVLTF. The DNA of the CDR3 is TGCAGTGCCTCTGGGGCCAACGTCCTGACTTTC.

This clonotype was found many times. The chain joins TRBV6-1 to TRBJ1-5; 7 nucleotides agree with TRBD1. Per the germline V gene, CDR1 is MNHNS and CDR2 is SASEGT. J was trimmed by 2 bases and V by 7 bases; bases with no gene match: 5. The length of the CDR3 is 14 residues. The CDR3 loop reads CASKNDRGNQPQHF. CDR3 nucleotide sequence: TGTGCCAGCAAAAACGACAGGGGCAATCAGCCCCAGCATTTT.

V is TRBV20-1 and J is TRBJ1-3, with D hard to call. Trimming took off 5 bases at V and 4 bases at J, with 18 bases between the two ends. Germline V CDR1 and CDR2: DFQATT, SNEGSKA (reference sequence). The CDR3 runs to 15 residues. The CDR3 DNA reads TGCAGTGCTGGAAATAGGGCAGTAGCGGGAAACACCATATATTTT. Translated: CSAGNRAVAGNTIYF.

The chain carries TRBV7-3 and TRBJ2-7; D possibly corresponds to TRBD1 (5 bases). V was clipped by 5 bases and J by 4 bases, with 12 bases between them. CDR1 is SGHTA and CDR2 is FQGTGA in the germline V gene. This CDR3 spans 13 amino acids. CDR3: CASSRPGKYEQYF. The CDR3 DNA reads as TGTGCCAGCAGCCGTCCAGGGAAGTACGAGCAGTACTTC.

In this sample, this clonotype turned up a few times. The chain is built from TRBV24-1 and TRBJ2-5; D is undetermined. CDR1 and CDR2 from the germline V gene are KGHDR and SFDVKD. Trimming removed 4 bases at V and 5 bases at J, with 10 bases between. CDR3 length: 13 residues. The CDR3 reads CATSDSAGETQYF. In nucleotides, the CDR3 is TGTGCCACCAGTGACTCCGCCGGGGAGACCCAGTACTTC.

Points on this clonotype: At one end the junction does not follow the germline gene, possibly because of a read error. CDR3: CASRLSGRRNEQYF. The DNA of the CDR3 is TGCGCCAGCAGACTTAGCGGGAGGAGGAACGAGCAGTACTTC. The genes are TRBV27 and TRBJ2-7; the match to TRBD2 covers 10 bases. Germline V gene data show CDR1 as MNHEY and CDR2 as SMNVEV (reference sequence). The CDR3 spans 14 residues.